This section outlines one TCR beta chain sequence together with its context. The data stem from a study of early stage breast cancer tumors. Per the germline V gene, CDR1 is MGHRA and CDR2 is YSYEKL. V lost 1 base and J 12 bases, leaving 10 bases between the germline ends. This CDR3 comprises 13 residues. Clones were sequenced by immunoSEQ multiplex PCR, and TCRdb holds only the in-frame ones, with some missing. Of about 72,000 clones listed, roughly 84% are singletons. The chain joins TRBV4-1 to TRBJ1-6, with D possibly being TRBD1 (6 bases). The TCR was taken from a person between 55 and 69 years old with breast cancer. The specimen sequenced was blood. In DNA form, the CDR3 reads TGCGCCAGCAGCCAAGGGACAGTTCAACCCCTCCACTTT. Protein sequence: CASSQGTVQPLHF.